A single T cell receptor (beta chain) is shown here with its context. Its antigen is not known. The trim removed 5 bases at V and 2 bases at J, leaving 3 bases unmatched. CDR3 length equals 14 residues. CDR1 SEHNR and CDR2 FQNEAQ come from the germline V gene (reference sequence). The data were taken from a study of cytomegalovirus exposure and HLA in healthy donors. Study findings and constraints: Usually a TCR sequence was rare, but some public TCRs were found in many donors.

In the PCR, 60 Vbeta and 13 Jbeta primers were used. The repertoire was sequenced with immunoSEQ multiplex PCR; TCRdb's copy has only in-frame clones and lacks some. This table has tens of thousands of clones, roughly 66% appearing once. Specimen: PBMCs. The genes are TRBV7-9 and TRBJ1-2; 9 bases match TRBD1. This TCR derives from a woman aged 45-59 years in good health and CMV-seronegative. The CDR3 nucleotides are TGTGCCAGCAGCCTCGGGACAGGGAACTATGGCTACACCTTC. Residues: CASSLGTGNYGYTF.